These 27 T cell receptor beta chains were sequenced from one sample in a study of neurological immune-mediated disorders. Each CDR3 protein is one row after TCRdb ran MiXCR on the 5' RACE reads. The sample includes under 30,000 distinct CDR3 sequences, 6.7% seen only once; the top ten take around 4.8%. The sequenced sample consisted of PBMCs. These receptors were collected from a middle-aged woman in good health.

In its sample, this clonotype was seen many times. V and J are TRBV28 and TRBJ2-3; D possibly matches TRBD1 or TRBD2 (6 bases each). Trimming left V 5 bases short and J 2 bases short, with 20 bases between. CDR3 size: 17 residues. Germline lookup yields CDR1 MDHEN and CDR2 SYDVKM. This CDR3 is CASSPLWRGADTDTQYF. DNA for the CDR3: TGTGCCAGCAGTCCCCTCTGGAGGGGGGCGGACACAGATACGCAGTATTTT.

This clonotype was picked up a small number of times. V is TRBV5-1 and J is TRBJ2-2; D call uncertain. V was clipped by 0 bases and J by 1 base, with 7 bases between them. CDR3 length: 15 amino acids. Germline CDR1 SGHRS, CDR2 YFSETQ. CDR3 residues: CASSLGFRNTGELFF. The DNA of the CDR3 is TGCGCCAGCAGCTTGGGTTTCAGGAACACCGGGGAGCTGTTTTTT.

This clonotype appeared many times. This rearrangement joins TRBV5-1 to TRBJ2-7; the D gene is possibly TRBD1 (6 bases). Per germline, CDR1 SGHRS and CDR2 YFSETQ. CDR3 length equals 14 residues. Trimming left V 3 bases short and J 4 bases short, with 14 bases between. CDR3 coding DNA: TGCGCCAGCAGCTCCCAGGGGCCCGATTACGAGCAGTACTTC. It codes for CASSSQGPDYEQYF.

This clonotype came up many times. The rearrangement uses TRBV5-1 and TRBJ2-1, with 9 bases fitting TRBD2. Looked up from germline, CDR1 is SGHRS and CDR2 is YFSETQ. The junction had 5 bases not matched to a gene; V was cut back by 1 base and J by 6 bases. This CDR3 has 15 residues. CDR3 DNA: TGCGCCAGCAGCTTGATAGCGGGAGCTCCCAATGAGCAGTTCTTC. Amino acids: CASSLIAGAPNEQFF. The full variable domain, completed using reference TRBV5-1 and TRBJ2-1, is KAGVTQTPRYLIKTRGQQVTLSCSPISGHRSVSWYQQTPGQGLQFLFEYFSETQRNKGNFPGRFSGRQFSNSRSEMNVSTLELGDSALYLCASSLIAGAPNEQFFGPGTRLTVL.

Many counts were recorded for this clonotype. The gene calls are TRBV7-2 and TRBJ2-1; either TRBD1 or TRBD2 may fit D (6 bases each). The V end lost 0 bases, the J end lost 9 bases, and 18 bases lay between the germline ends. From germline, CDR1 is SGHTA and CDR2 FQGNSA. This CDR3 contains 16 residues. CDR3 nucleotide sequence: TGTGCCAGCAGCTTAGCGGGGGCAGGGACTGGAGGTGAGCAGTTCTTC. Translated, it gives CASSLAGAGTGGEQFF.

The rearrangement links TRBV6-1 to TRBJ1-2, with a tentative D call TRBD1 (5 bases). Between the trimmed V and J ends, which lost 8 bases and 8 bases, there was a span of 18 bases. The germline V gene encodes CDR1 MNHNS and CDR2 SASEGT. This CDR3 is built from 13 residues. This CDR3 is CASDPRSGYGYTF. The CDR3 region has the DNA TGTGCCAGCGACCCGAGATCAGGGTACGGCTACACCTTC.

This clonotype is deemed medium-sized. The CDR3 protein is CASSLEGRTSGRAENIQYF. CDR3 DNA sequence: TGTGCCAGCAGCTTGGAAGGGAGGACTAGCGGGAGGGCCGAAAACATTCAGTACTTC. This chain uses TRBV7-6 with TRBJ2-4; 15 positions match TRBD2. The J segment lost 5 bases and the V segment lost 3 bases, leaving 11 bases of the junction unmatched. There are 19 residues in the CDR3. Germline CDR1 SGHVS, CDR2 FNYEAQ.

This clonotype was seen many times. This chain joins TRBV27 and TRBJ2-7; 9 bases match TRBD1. Germline V gene lookup returns CDR1 MNHEY and CDR2 SMNVEV (reference sequence). The CDR3 has 16 amino acids. V dropped 2 bases and J dropped 3; count of bases not matched to a gene: 8. CDR3: CASSLGTGTVGYEQYF. DNA for the CDR3: TGTGCCAGCAGTTTAGGGACAGGGACGGTTGGCTACGAGCAGTACTTC.

Many counts were recorded for this clonotype. The rearrangement uses TRBV29-1 and TRBJ2-6, with no clear D. Trimming removed 6 bases from V and 4 bases from J, with 22 bases in between. In germline, CDR1 is SQVTM, CDR2 ANQGSEA. This CDR3 spans 17 amino acids. The CDR3 nucleotides read TGCAGCGTGCCCCTTAGGAACGCCGGCCCGGGGGCCAACGTCCTGACTTTC. It specifies CSVPLRNAGPGANVLTF.

The V call is TRBV5-1, the J call TRBJ2-2; D gene ambiguous. V was shortened by 5 bases and J by 8 bases, with 19 bases between the two germline ends. The germline CDR1 and CDR2 sequences are SGHRS and YFSETQ. The CDR3 is 15 residues long. DNA for the CDR3: TGCGCCAGCAGTAGTGCACCCGGTCCGGCTGGGGAGCTGTTTTTT. It translates to CASSSAPGPAGELFF. The variable domain in full, completed from reference TRBV5-1 and TRBJ2-2, reads KAGVTQTPRYLIKTRGQQVTLSCSPISGHRSVSWYQQTPGQGLQFLFEYFSETQRNKGNFPGRFSGRQFSNSRSEMNVSTLELGDSALYLCASSSAPGPAGELFFGEGSRLTVL.

In its sample, this clonotype was seen many times. The chain is built from TRBV20-1 and TRBJ1-1, with TRBD1 as a possible D gene (5 bases). The CDR3 spans 14 residues. CDR1 and CDR2 (germline): DFQATT, SNEGSKA (reference sequence). V lost 1 base to trimming and J lost 1 base, with 10 bases between them. In DNA, the CDR3 is TGCAGTGCTAGAGTAATAGGACAGAACACTGAAGCTTTCTTT. Translating it yields CSARVIGQNTEAFF.

This clonotype was counted many times. The CDR3 region has the DNA TGTGCCAGCAGCTTGTTTAGGGCAGTAGGACCGGTGGCCCACGAGCAGTACTTC. Translation: CASSLFRAVGPVAHEQYF. V gene TRBV5-6 combines with J gene TRBJ2-7; D remains unclear. Trimming cost V 1 base and J 5 bases, with 25 bases left between them. Looked up from germline, CDR1 is SGHDT and CDR2 is YYEEEE. The CDR3 length is 18 residues.

This clonotype was recorded at least ten times. V usage is TRBV29-1 and J usage is TRBJ1-4; perhaps TRBD1 as D (5 bases). The CDR3 covers 11 residues. Germline V gene lookup returns CDR1 SQVTM and CDR2 ANQGSEA. The V end lost 4 bases, the J end lost 6 bases, and 6 bases lay between the germline ends. The CDR3 sequence is CSVGGDEKLFF. CDR3 DNA: TGCAGCGTTGGAGGGGATGAAAAACTGTTTTTT.

This clonotype came up many times. V is TRBV7-9 and J is TRBJ2-2, with D possibly matching TRBD2 (6 bases). Trimming cost V 2 bases and J 2 bases, with 9 bases left between them. The V gene's germline CDR1 is SEHNR and CDR2 FQNEAQ (reference sequence). This CDR3 spans 15 amino acids. The chain's CDR3 is CASSLWDFNTGELFF. The CDR3 bases are TGTGCCAGCAGCTTATGGGACTTCAACACCGGGGAGCTGTTTTTT.

This clonotype appeared many times. The chain combines TRBV7-2 with TRBJ2-7; the match to TRBD2 covers 8 bases. The CDR3 is made up of 14 amino acids. Unmatched junction bases numbered 7, after V lost 4 bases and J lost 5 bases. Germline CDR1 SGHTA, CDR2 FQGNSA. The DNA for the CDR3 is TGTGCCAGCAGCTCGTTAGCGGGAACAGACGAGCAGTACTTC. It yields the protein CASSSLAGTDEQYF.

The sample holds many counts of this clonotype. The CDR3 region is CASSSRAIQETQYF. DNA of the CDR3: TGTGCCAGCAGCTCGCGGGCCATCCAAGAGACCCAGTACTTC. This chain connects TRBV7-9 to TRBJ2-5, with D perhaps TRBD2 (5 bases). V was pared by 4 bases and J by 1 base, with 10 bases between. The CDR3 loop spans 14 amino acids. Germline CDR1 reads SEHNR; CDR2 reads FQNEAQ (reference sequence).

Judged by abundance, this clonotype is medium-sized. This chain uses TRBV10-3 with TRBJ1-1, with D perhaps TRBD1 (6 bases). V was cut by 10 bases and J by 5 bases, with 35 bases left in between. This CDR3 contains 19 residues. The germline CDR1 and CDR2 sequences are ENHRY and SYGVKD. The CDR3 bases are TGTGCCACCCAAAAGCCGGCACGAACAGGGTGGGGCGTTGGAACTGAAGCTTTCTTT. This gives the protein CATQKPARTGWGVGTEAFF.

This clonotype came up many times. The V gene is TRBV7-8, the J gene TRBJ1-2; no definite D call. CDR1 and CDR2 (germline): SGHVS, FQNEAQ. The CDR3 is 18 residues long. Between the trimmed V and J ends, which lost 5 bases and 5 bases, there was a span of 27 bases. The CDR3 loop is CASSPYRTSREVHYGYTF. The CDR3 DNA follows: TGTGCCAGCAGCCCATACCGCACATCAAGGGAAGTGCATTATGGCTACACCTTC.

This clonotype showed up many times. V and J are TRBV20-1 and TRBJ2-1, with 12 bases lining up with TRBD2. Germline V lookup: CDR1 DFQATT, CDR2 SNEGSKA (reference sequence). V shed 0 bases, J shed 2 bases, and the junction held 11 bases outside the gene matches. The CDR3 covers 19 residues. For the CDR3, the DNA is TGCAGTGCTAGAGATCTCGGACTAGCGGGAAGGGCGGCCTACAATGAGCAGTTCTTC. Translating it yields CSARDLGLAGRAAYNEQFF.

This clonotype is classed as medium-sized. The rearrangement joins TRBV20-1 to TRBJ2-2; D gene ambiguous. The CDR3 totals 14 residues. Trimming removed 5 bases from V and 1 base from J, with 11 bases in between. Looked up from germline, CDR1 is DFQATT and CDR2 is SNEGSKA (reference sequence). The CDR3 coding sequence is TGCAGTGCTCCCGGGCCCGAGAACACCGGGGAGCTGTTTTTT. It yields the protein CSAPGPENTGELFF.

This clonotype was picked up many times. The chain employs TRBV20-1 and TRBJ2-2; 12 positions match TRBD2. J gave up 0 bases and V 0 bases, and 8 bases lay outside the gene matches. The CDR3 has 19 amino acids. Per germline, CDR1 DFQATT and CDR2 SNEGSKA (reference sequence). The CDR3 DNA follows: TGCAGTGCTAGAGATCCCCTTAGGACTAGCGGGACGAACACCGGGGAGCTGTTTTTT. It yields the protein CSARDPLRTSGTNTGELFF.

This clonotype was counted many times. A much larger clone is a single base away; this may be a read error. Given the absence of the conserved phenylalanine or tryptophan at the CDR3 end, a read error is likely. The rearrangement links TRBV7-9 to TRBJ2-5; D gene ambiguous. The CDR3 is 11 residues long. V lost 5 bases to trimming and J lost 10 bases, with 11 bases between them. The germline V gene encodes CDR1 SEHNR and CDR2 FQNEAQ (reference sequence). The CDR3 is CASSPVILQYC. In nucleotides, the CDR3 is TGTGCCAGCAGCCCAGTAATCCTCCAGTACTGC.

The table lists this clonotype with many counts. This chain uses TRBV12-3 or TRBV12-4 with TRBJ2-7; 9 bases match TRBD1. J was trimmed by 6 bases and V by 8 bases; bases with no gene match: 11. The CDR3 extends over 14 amino acids. The CDR3 DNA reads as TGTGCCAGCTCTAAGGGACAGGGCAGCGCCGAGCAGTACTTC. It translates to CASSKGQGSAEQYF.

This clonotype was counted many times. The chain combines TRBV5-1 with TRBJ2-3; either TRBD1 or TRBD2 may fit D (5 bases each). Germline assignment: CDR1 SGHRS and CDR2 YFSETQ. CDR3 length: 15 residues. Trimming removed 4 bases from V and 6 bases from J, with 18 bases in between. The CDR3, as DNA: TGCGCCAGCAGCCCCGGGACGGGGAGAGTGGATACGCAGTATTTT. It encodes CASSPGTGRVDTQYF.

There are many counts of this clonotype. CDR3 residues: CASSTGQGAITEAFF. DNA for the CDR3: TGCGCCAGCAGCACCGGACAGGGGGCAATCACTGAAGCTTTCTTT. The gene calls are TRBV5-1 and TRBJ1-1, with 11 nucleotides matching TRBD1. The CDR3 runs 15 residues. In germline, CDR1 is SGHRS, CDR2 YFSETQ. V lost 4 bases to trimming and J lost 4 bases; unmatched junction nucleotides: 6.

The chain carries TRBV24-1 and TRBJ2-2; maybe TRBD2 (5 bases). The CDR3 contains 13 residues. The germline V and J ends were trimmed by 4 bases and 5 bases, with 7 bases remaining between them. CDR1 is KGHDR, CDR2 SFDVKD, per germline. CDR3 DNA: TGTGCCACCAGTGAATCGGGGACCGGGGAGCTGTTTTTT. Encoded protein: CATSESGTGELFF.

This clonotype was seen a few times. One junction end disagrees with the germline gene, perhaps due to a read error. The V gene is TRBV30, the J gene TRBJ2-1; maybe TRBD2 (6 bases). The CDR3 runs 11 residues. The germline gives CDR1 GTSNPN, CDR2 SVGIG (reference sequence). The CDR3 protein is CAWSVKREPFF. The DNA for the CDR3 is TGTGCCTGGAGTGTAAAACGGGAGCCGTTCTTC.